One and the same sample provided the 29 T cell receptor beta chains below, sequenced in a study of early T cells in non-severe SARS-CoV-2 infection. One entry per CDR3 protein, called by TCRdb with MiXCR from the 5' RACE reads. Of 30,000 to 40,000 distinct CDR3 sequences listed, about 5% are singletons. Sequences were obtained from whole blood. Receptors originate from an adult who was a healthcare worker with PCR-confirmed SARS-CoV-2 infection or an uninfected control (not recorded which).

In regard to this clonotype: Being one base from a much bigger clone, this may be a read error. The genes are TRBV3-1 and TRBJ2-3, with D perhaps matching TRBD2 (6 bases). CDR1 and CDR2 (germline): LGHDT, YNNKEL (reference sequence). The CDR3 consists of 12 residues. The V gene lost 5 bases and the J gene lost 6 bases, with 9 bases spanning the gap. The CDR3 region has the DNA TGTGCCAGCAGCTCGGCGGGGGATACGCAGTATTTT. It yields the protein CASSSAGDTQYF.

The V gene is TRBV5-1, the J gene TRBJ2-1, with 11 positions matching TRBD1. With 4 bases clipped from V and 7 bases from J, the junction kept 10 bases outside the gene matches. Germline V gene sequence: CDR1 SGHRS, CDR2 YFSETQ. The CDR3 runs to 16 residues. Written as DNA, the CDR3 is TGCGCCAGCAGCCCTGGACAGGGGGCGCCGGGGAATGAGCAGTTCTTC. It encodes CASSPGQGAPGNEQFF.

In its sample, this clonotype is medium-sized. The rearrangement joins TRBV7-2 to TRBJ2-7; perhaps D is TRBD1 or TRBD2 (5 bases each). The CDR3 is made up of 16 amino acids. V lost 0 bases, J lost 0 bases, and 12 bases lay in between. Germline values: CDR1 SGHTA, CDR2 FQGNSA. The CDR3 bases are TGTGCCAGCAGCTTAGCCCTTTTGGGACCCTCCTACGAGCAGTACTTC. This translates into CASSLALLGPSYEQYF.

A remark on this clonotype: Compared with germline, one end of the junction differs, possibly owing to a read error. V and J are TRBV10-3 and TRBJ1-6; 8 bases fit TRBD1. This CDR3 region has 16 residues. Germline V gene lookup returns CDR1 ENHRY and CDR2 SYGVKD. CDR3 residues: CVISLDRGRDNSPLHF. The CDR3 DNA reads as TGTGTCATCAGCCTTGACAGGGGCCGCGATAATTCACCCCTCCACTTT.

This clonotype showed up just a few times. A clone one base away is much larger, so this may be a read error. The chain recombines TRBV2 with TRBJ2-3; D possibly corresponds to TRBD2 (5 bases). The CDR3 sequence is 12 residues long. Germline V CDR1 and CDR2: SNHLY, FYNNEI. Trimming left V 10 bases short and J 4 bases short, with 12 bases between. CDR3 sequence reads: CATHRTPDTQYF. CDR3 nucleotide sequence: TGTGCCACCCACCGGACTCCAGATACGCAGTATTTT.

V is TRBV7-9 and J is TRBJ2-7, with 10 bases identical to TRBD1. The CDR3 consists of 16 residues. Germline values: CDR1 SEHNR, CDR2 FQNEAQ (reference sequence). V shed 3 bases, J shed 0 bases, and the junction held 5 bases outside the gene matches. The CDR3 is CASSFHRQGASYEQYF. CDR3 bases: TGTGCCAGCAGCTTTCACAGACAGGGGGCCTCCTACGAGCAGTACTTC.

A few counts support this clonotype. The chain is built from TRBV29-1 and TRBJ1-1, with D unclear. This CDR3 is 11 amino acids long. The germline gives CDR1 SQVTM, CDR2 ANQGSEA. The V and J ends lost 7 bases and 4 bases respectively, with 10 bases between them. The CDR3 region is CSAQQLTEAFF. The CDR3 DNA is TGCAGCGCGCAGCAGCTCACTGAAGCTTTCTTT.

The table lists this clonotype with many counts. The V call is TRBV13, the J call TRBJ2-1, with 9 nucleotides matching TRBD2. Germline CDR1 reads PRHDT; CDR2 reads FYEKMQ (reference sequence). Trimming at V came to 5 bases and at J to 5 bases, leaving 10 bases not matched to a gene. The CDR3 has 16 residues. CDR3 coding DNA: TGTGCCAGCAGCCCCTCCCGGCGGGGGGGCCACAATGAGCAGTTCTTC. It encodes CASSPSRRGGHNEQFF.

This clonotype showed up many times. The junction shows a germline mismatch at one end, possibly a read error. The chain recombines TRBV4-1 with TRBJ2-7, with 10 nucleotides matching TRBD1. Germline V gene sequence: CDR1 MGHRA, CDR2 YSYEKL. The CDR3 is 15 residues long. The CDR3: CASSQTGGASDEQYF. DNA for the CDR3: TGCGCCAGCAGCCAGACAGGGGGCGCCTCCGACGAGCAGTACTTC.

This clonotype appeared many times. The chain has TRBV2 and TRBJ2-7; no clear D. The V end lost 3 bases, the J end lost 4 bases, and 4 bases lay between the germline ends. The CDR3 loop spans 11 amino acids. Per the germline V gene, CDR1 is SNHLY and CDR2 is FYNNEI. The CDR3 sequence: CASSELYEQYF. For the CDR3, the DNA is TGTGCCAGCAGTGAGCTATACGAGCAGTACTTC.

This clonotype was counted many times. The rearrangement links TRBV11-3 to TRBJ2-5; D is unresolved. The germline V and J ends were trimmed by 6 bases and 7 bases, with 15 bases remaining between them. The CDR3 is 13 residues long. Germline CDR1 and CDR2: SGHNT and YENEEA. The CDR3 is CASSLTDAGTQYF. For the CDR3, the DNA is TGTGCCAGCAGTCTTACGGACGCAGGGACCCAGTACTTC. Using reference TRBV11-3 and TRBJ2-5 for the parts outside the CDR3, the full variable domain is EAGVVQSPRYKIIEKKQPVAFWCNPISGHNTLYWYLQNLGQGPELLIRYENEEAVDDSQLPKDRFSAERLKGVDSTLKIQPAELGDSAVYLCASSLTDAGTQYFGPGTRLLVL.

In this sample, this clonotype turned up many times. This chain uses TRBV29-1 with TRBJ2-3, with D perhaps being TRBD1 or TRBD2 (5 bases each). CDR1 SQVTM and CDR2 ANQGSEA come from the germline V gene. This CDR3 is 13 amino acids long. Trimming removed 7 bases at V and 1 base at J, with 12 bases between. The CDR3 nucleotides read TGCAGCGACGGACGGGGCGGCACAGATACGCAGTATTTT. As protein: CSDGRGGTDTQYF.

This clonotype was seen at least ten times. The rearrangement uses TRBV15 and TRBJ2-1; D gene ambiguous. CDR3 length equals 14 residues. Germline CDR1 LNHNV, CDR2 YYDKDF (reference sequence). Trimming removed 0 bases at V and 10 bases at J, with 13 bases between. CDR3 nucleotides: TGTGCCACCAGCAGAGATCTAGGGATGGTCGAGCAGTTCTTC. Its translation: CATSRDLGMVEQFF.

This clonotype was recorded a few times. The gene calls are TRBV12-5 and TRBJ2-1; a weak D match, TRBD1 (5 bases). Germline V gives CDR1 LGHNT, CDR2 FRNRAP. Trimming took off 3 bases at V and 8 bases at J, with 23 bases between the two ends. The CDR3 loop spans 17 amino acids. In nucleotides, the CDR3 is TGTGCTAGTGGTTTAGGGGCCGGTACCGGTCTGTCGGATGAGCAGTTCTTC. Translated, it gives CASGLGAGTGLSDEQFF.

CDR3 region: CASSPNPGGYEQYF. CDR3 nucleotide sequence: TGTGCCAGCTCACCAAACCCAGGGGGCTACGAGCAGTACTTC. This chain uses TRBV18 with TRBJ2-7; 7 bases are shared with TRBD1. CDR1 and CDR2 from the germline V gene are KGHSH and LQKENI. The V segment lost 2 bases and the J segment 3 bases; nucleotides outside the gene matches: 4. The CDR3 extends over 14 amino acids. The full variable domain, in which reference TRBV18 and TRBJ2-7 provide the parts outside the CDR3, is NAGVMQNPRHLVRRRGQEARLRCSPMKGHSHVYWYRQLPEEGLKFMVYLQKENIIDESGMPKERFSAEFPKEGPSILRIQQVVRGDSAAYFCASSPNPGGYEQYFGPGTRLTVT.

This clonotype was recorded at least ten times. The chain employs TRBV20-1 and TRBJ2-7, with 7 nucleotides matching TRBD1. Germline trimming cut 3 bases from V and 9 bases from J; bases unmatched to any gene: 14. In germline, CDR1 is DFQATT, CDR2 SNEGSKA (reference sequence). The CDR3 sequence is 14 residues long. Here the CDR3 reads CSASTPGQNFGQYF. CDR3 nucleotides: TGCAGTGCTAGCACCCCGGGACAGAATTTCGGGCAGTACTTC.

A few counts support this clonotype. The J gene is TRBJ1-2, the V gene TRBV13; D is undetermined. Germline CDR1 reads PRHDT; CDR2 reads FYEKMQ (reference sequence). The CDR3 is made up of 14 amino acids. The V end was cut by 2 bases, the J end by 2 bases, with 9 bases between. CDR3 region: CASSLRRLNYGYTF. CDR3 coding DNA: TGTGCCAGCAGCTTACGGCGGCTAAACTATGGCTACACCTTC.

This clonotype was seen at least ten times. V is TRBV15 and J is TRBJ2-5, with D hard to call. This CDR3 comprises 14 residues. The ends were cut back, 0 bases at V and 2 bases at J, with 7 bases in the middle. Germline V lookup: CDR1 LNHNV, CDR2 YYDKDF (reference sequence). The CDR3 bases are TGTGCCACCAGCAGAGATTATGTGCAAGAGACCCAGTACTTC. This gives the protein CATSRDYVQETQYF.

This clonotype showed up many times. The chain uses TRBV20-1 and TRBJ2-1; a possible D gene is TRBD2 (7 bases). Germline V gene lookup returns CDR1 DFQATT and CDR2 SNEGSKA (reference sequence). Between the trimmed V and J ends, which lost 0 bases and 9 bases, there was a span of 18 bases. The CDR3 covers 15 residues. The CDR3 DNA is TGCAGTGCTAGAGATACGGGGGGCGCAAGAGTTGAGCAGTTCTTC. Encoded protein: CSARDTGGARVEQFF.

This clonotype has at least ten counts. The CDR3 sequence: CASSPSSGVFYEQYF. The CDR3 coding sequence is TGTGCCAGCTCACCCTCCTCGGGGGTTTTCTACGAGCAGTACTTC. V and J are TRBV18 and TRBJ2-7; D possibly corresponds to TRBD2 (6 bases). V lost 3 bases, J lost 3 bases, and 15 bases lay in between. This CDR3 is built from 15 residues. Germline CDR1 and CDR2: KGHSH and LQKENI.

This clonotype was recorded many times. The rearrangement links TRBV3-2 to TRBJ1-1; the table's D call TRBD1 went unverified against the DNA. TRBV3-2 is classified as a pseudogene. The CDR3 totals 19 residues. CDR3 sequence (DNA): TGTGCCAGCAGCCAAGATCCCGGGACAGGGAACGGGTACGGCACTGAAGCTTTCTTT. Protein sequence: CASSQDPGTGNGYGTEAFF.

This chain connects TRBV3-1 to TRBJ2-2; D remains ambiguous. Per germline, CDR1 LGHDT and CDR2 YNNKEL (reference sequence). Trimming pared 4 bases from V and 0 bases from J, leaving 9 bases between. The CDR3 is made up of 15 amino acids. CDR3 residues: CASSLGPANTGELFF. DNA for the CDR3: TGTGCCAGCAGCCTCGGGCCAGCGAACACCGGGGAGCTGTTTTTT.

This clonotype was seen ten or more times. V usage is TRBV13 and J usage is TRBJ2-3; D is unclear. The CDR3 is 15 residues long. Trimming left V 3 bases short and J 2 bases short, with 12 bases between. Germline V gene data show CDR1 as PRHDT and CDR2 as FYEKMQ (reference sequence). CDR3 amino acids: CASSLSPQPTDTQYF. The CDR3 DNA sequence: TGTGCCAGCAGCTTGAGCCCCCAGCCCACAGATACGCAGTATTTT.

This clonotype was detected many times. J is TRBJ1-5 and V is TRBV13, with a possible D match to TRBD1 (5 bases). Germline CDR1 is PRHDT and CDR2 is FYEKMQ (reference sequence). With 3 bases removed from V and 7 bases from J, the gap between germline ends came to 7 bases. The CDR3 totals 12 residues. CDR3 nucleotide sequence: TGTGCCAGCAGCTTTCGGGGGCAGCCCCAGCATTTT. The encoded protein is CASSFRGQPQHF. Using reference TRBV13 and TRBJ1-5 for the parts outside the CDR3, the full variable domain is AAGVIQSPRHLIKEKRETATLKCYPIPRHDTVYWYQQGPGQDPQFLISFYEKMQSDKGSIPDRFSAQQFSDYHSELNMSSLELGDSALYFCASSFRGQPQHFGDGTRLSIL.

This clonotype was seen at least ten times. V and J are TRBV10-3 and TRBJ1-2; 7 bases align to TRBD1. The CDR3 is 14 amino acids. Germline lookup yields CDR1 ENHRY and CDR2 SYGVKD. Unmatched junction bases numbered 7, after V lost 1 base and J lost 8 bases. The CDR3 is CAISEWDSSGGYTF. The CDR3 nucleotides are TGTGCCATCAGTGAGTGGGACAGCTCGGGCGGCTACACCTTC.

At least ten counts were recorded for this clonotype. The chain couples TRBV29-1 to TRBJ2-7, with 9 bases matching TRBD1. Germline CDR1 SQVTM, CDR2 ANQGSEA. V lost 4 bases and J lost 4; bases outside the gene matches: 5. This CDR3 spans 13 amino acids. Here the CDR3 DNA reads TGCAGCGTTGTAACAGGGGGCTTTTACGAGCAGTACTTC. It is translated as CSVVTGGFYEQYF.

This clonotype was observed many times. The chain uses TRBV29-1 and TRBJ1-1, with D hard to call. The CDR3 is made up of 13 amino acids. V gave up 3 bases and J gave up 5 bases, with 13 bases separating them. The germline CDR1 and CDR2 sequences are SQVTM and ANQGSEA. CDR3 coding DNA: TGCAGCGTTGATGGTCCCGAGCGTACTGAAGCTTTCTTT. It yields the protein CSVDGPERTEAFF.

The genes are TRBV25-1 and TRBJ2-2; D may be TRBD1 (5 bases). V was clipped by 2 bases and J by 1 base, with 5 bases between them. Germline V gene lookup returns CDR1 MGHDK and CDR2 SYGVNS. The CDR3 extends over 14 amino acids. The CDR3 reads CASSEDRNTGELFF. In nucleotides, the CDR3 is TGTGCCAGCAGTGAAGACAGGAACACCGGGGAGCTGTTTTTT.

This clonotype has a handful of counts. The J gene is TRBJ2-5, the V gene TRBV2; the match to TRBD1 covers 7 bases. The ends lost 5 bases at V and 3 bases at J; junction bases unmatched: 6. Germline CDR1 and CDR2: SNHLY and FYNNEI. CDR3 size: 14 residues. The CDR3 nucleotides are TGTGCCAGCAGTCCAGACAGGGCCGAAGAGACCCAGTACTTC. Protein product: CASSPDRAEETQYF.